This TCR beta chain stems from a study of vaccination and CD4 T cells after COVID-19. Turning to the study itself: Convalescents were six males and four females, two of them Hispanic.

The study, taken as a whole, reports: The researchers studied relatively few convalescent patients and omitted early post-infection timepoints.

This CDR3 is built from 13 residues. Germline V CDR1 and CDR2: SGHTA, FQGNSA. The V end was cut by 5 bases, the J end by 4 bases, with 9 bases between. Treatment specified: roughly 10-day PBMC culture with coronavirus spike peptide pools or control peptides (ViraFEST assay). The unexposed donor's CD4+ T cells were collected before the COVID-19 pandemic (2011-2018). PBMCs, plated at 2 million to 2.5 million per well, were grown in the presence of roughly 10 IU/ml IL-2 and roughly 9.5 ug/ml peptide pools. The Oncomine TCR Beta short-read assay sequenced DNA from cultured CD4+ T cells. Researchers extracted genomic DNA from CD4+ T cells that had been cultured. TCRdb redid the calling of the PCR reads with MiXCR, one entry per CDR3 protein. The data hold some 8,000 distinct CDR3 sequences, with about two fifths observed a single time. This clonotype turned up a few times. Its antigen is not identified.

The chain joins TRBV7-2 to TRBJ1-5; D remains ambiguous. The receptor was isolated from a human donor in good health. Sequencing was done on a sample of CD4+ T cells from blood, cultured in vitro. CDR3 nucleotide sequence: TGTGCCAGCAGCCTTAGGGCTAATCAGCCCCAGCATTTT. This gives the protein CASSLRANQPQHF.